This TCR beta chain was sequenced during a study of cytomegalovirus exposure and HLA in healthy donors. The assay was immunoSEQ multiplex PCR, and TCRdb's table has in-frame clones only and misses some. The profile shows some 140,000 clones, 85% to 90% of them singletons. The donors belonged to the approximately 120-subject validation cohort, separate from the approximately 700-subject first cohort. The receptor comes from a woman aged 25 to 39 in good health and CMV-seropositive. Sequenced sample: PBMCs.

As DNA, the CDR3 is TGTGCCAGCAGCTTCGGGATGAGCAATCAGCCCCAGCATTTT. Its translation: CASSFGMSNQPQHF. The chain joins TRBV5-6 to TRBJ1-5; D is uncertain. Trimming took 2 bases from V and 1 from J, leaving 7 bases between them. The CDR3 totals 14 residues. Germline V gene data show CDR1 as SGHDT and CDR2 as YYEEEE.